The clone carrying this T cell receptor beta chain was seen only a few times. Its antigen remains unknown. This entry is derived from a study of cytomegalovirus exposure and HLA in healthy donors. The study, taken as a whole, reports: The study put 150 or so TCR beta chains on its list as cytomegalovirus-associated. Most sequenced TCRs were rare (though some public TCRs occurred in many donors).

Germline V gives CDR1 SGHNT, CDR2 YENEEA. Unmatched junction bases numbered 5, after V lost 1 base and J lost 7 bases. The CDR3 is 16 amino acids. Clones were read by immunoSEQ multiplex PCR, and TCRdb kept only the in-frame ones, dropping some. Of 160,000 or so clones listed, around 81% are singletons. The chain has TRBV11-3 and TRBJ2-1; TRBD1 matches 12 bases. Sequencing was performed on PBMCs. This receptor was identified in a man aged 25 to 40 in good health and CMV-seropositive. The CDR3 DNA reads as TGTGCCAGCAGCTTAGGAGGGACAGGGGGCGGGAATGAGCAGTTCTTC. Encoded protein: CASSLGGTGGGNEQFF.